This TCR beta chain was retrieved from a study of blood T cell repertoires in COVID-19. The wider study: T cells, B-cell-depleted T cells, or PBMCs provided the cDNA or gDNA that served as material.

Germline V gene sequence: CDR1 SNHLY, CDR2 FYNNEI. CDR3 length: 12 amino acids. Trimming removed 6 bases from V and 4 bases from J, with 6 bases in between. Resolution of symptoms, clearance, or two negative PCRs was present in recovered Cohort 3 donors. As regards this clone: The same CDR3 also results from other DNA sequences found in this sample.

Authors' analysis steps: Reference gene primer amplification in the assay estimated nucleated cell counts. Sequenced by immunoSEQ multiplex PCR; TCRdb stores in-frame clones only, minus some. V and J calls and clone size are as listed in that table; D and trimming were resolved from the DNA. The sample consists of about 200,000 clones, roughly four fifths of them appearing once. This receptor was identified in a man between 40 and 49 years old who had recovered from COVID-19. The chain recombines TRBV2 with TRBJ2-2, with D possibly being TRBD2 (6 bases). Source material: PBMCs or T cells enriched from blood (not recorded which). DNA for the CDR3: TGTGCCAGCAGGGGGGGCACCGGGGAGCTGTTTTTT. As protein: CASRGGTGELFF.